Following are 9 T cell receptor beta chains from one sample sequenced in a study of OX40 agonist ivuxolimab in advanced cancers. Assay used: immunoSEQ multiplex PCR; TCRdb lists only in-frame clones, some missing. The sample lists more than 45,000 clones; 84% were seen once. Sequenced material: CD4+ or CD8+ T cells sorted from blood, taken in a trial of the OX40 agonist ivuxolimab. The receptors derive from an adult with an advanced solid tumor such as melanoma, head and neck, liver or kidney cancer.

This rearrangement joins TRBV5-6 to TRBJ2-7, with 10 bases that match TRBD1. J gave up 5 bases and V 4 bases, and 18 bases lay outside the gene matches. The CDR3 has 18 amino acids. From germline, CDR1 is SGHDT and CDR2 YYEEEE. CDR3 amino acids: CASSARRDRGVGIHEQYF. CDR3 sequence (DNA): TGTGCCAGCAGCGCCCGCCGGGACAGGGGCGTCGGTATTCACGAGCAGTACTTC.

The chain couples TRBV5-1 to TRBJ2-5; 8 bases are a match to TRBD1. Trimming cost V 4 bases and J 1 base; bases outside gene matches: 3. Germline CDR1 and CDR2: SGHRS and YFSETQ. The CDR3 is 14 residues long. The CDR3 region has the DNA TGCGCCAGCAGCCGCGGGACAGGCCAAGAGACCCAGTACTTC. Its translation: CASSRGTGQETQYF.

The CDR3, as DNA: TGTGCCAGCAGTTTCGGGCAGGCCTATGGCTACACCTTC. It encodes CASSFGQAYGYTF. The genes are TRBV28 and TRBJ1-2; no firm D call. V dropped 3 bases and J dropped 4 bases, with 9 bases sitting between them. Looked up from germline, CDR1 is MDHEN and CDR2 is SYDVKM. The CDR3 spans 13 residues.

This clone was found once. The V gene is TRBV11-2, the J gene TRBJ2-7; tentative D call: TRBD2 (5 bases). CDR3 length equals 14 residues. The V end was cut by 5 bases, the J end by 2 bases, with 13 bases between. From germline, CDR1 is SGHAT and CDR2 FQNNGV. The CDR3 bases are TGTGCCAGCAGCCTAATCCCGGGGACCTACGAGCAGTACTTC. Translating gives CASSLIPGTYEQYF.

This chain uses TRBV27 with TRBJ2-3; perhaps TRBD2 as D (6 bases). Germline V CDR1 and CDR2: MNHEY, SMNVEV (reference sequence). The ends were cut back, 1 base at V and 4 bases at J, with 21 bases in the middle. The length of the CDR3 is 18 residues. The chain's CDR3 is CASSLFRPGRRTADTQYF. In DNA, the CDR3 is TGTGCCAGCAGTTTATTTCGGCCAGGGAGGCGCACTGCAGATACGCAGTATTTT.

This chain's CDR3 is CASRKFLRDRVLEDIQYF. Here the CDR3 DNA reads TGTGCCAGCAGGAAATTCCTCCGGGACAGGGTTTTAGAGGACATTCAGTACTTC. This chain connects TRBV5-5 to TRBJ2-4; 9 bases line up with TRBD1. V shed 5 bases, J shed 8 bases, and the junction held 20 bases outside the gene matches. CDR3 length equals 18 residues. Germline CDR1 SGHKS, CDR2 YYEKEE (reference sequence).

The CDR3: CASSYGTGNGEQYF. The CDR3 region has the DNA TGTGCCAGCAGTTATGGGACGGGCAATGGCGAGCAGTACTTC. The chain joins TRBV6-6 to TRBJ2-7, with D perhaps TRBD1 or TRBD2 (5 bases each). Trimming stripped 3 bases from V and 6 bases from J, with 15 bases between. This CDR3 region has 14 residues. Per the germline V gene, CDR1 is MNHNY and CDR2 is SVGAGI (reference sequence).

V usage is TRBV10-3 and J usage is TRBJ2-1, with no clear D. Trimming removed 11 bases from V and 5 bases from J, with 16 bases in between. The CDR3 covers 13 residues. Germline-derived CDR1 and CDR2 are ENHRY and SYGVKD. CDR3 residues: CAGKGVGHNEQFF. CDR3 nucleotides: TGTGCCGGAAAAGGAGTTGGACACAATGAGCAGTTCTTC.

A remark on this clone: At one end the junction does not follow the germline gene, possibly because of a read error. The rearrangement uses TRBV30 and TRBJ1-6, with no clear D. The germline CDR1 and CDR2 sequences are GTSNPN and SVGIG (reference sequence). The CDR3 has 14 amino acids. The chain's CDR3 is CAWSAGQDNSPLHF. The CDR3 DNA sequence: TGTGCCTGGAGCGCCGGGCAGGATAACTCACCCCTCCACTTT.